Following are 18 T cell receptor beta chains from one sample sequenced in a study of blood T cell repertoires in COVID-19. Produced via immunoSEQ multiplex PCR; TCRdb's table is partial and in-frame only. The table records 200,000 to 250,000 clones, around 80% of them present only once. Material for sequencing was PBMCs or T cells enriched from blood (not recorded which). The receptors were sampled from a man aged 60 to 69 who had recovered from COVID-19.

The chain recombines TRBV7-9 with TRBJ1-1; D possibly corresponds to TRBD1 (6 bases). Trimming pared 5 bases from V and 6 bases from J, leaving 10 bases between. Germline V gene sequence: CDR1 SEHNR, CDR2 FQNEAQ (reference sequence). The CDR3 has 12 residues. The DNA of the CDR3 is TGTGCCAGCAGCATAAACAGGGCTGAAGCTTTCTTT. Protein product: CASSINRAEAFF.

The genes are TRBV7-8 and TRBJ2-1; D unclear. CDR1 is SGHVS, CDR2 FQNEAQ, per germline. This CDR3 has 15 amino acids. V dropped 3 bases and J dropped 1 base, with 10 bases sitting between them. CDR3 protein: CASSFLSGSYNEQFF. As DNA, the CDR3 is TGTGCCAGCAGCTTCCTTTCAGGATCCTACAATGAGCAGTTCTTC.

V gene TRBV7-9 combines with J gene TRBJ1-2, with 7 bases matching TRBD1. J lost 0 bases, V lost 5 bases, and 9 bases had no gene match. The CDR3 covers 16 residues. CDR1 SEHNR and CDR2 FQNEAQ come from the germline V gene (reference sequence). CDR3 residues: CASSQVGDRANYGYTF. In DNA, the CDR3 is TGTGCCAGCAGCCAAGTTGGGGACAGAGCTAACTATGGCTACACCTTC.

In this sample, this clone turned up once. The chain uses TRBV11-3 and TRBJ2-7; 9 nucleotides line up with TRBD1. The germline V gene encodes CDR1 SGHNT and CDR2 YENEEA. This CDR3 region has 12 residues. Losses at the gene ends were 5 bases for V and 6 bases for J; bases not matched to a gene: 2. The chain's CDR3 is CASSLDRGEQYF. CDR3 nucleotide sequence: TGTGCCAGCAGCCTGGACAGGGGCGAGCAGTACTTC.

The chain carries TRBV4-3 and TRBJ2-1; the match to TRBD2 covers 12 bases. The trim removed 2 bases at V and 7 bases at J, leaving 9 bases unmatched. CDR1 and CDR2 from the germline V gene are LGHNA and YSLEER. This CDR3 region has 17 residues. The CDR3 DNA reads as TGCGCCAGCAGCCAAAGCCCTAGCGGGGGGGCCATTAATGAGCAGTTCTTC. Its protein is CASSQSPSGGAINEQFF.

The rearrangement uses TRBV2 and TRBJ2-7; 9 bases line up with TRBD1. V dropped 6 bases and J dropped 2; count of bases not matched to a gene: 5. This CDR3 contains 14 residues. In germline, CDR1 is SNHLY, CDR2 FYNNEI. CDR3 DNA: TGTGCCAGCAGGGGACAGGGCGGGACCTACGAGCAGTACTTC. Its translation: CASRGQGGTYEQYF.

CDR3 amino acids: CAIGGANYGYTF. CDR3 in DNA: TGTGCCATTGGGGGCGCTAACTATGGCTACACCTTC. The chain has TRBV19 and TRBJ1-2; D is possibly TRBD1 (6 bases). Per the germline V gene, CDR1 is LNHDA and CDR2 is SQIVND (reference sequence). Trimming removed 10 bases from V and 0 bases from J, with 9 bases in between. CDR3 length: 12 residues.

The chain recombines TRBV7-8 with TRBJ2-7; TRBD2 is a possible D gene (5 bases). The CDR3 has 14 residues. Trimming pared 4 bases from V and 5 bases from J, leaving 15 bases between. Germline CDR1 and CDR2: SGHVS and FQNEAQ. The CDR3 loop reads CASSSTGISHEQYF. In nucleotides, the CDR3 is TGTGCCAGCAGCTCTACCGGGATCAGCCACGAGCAGTACTTC.

The genes are TRBV24-1 and TRBJ2-2; D might be TRBD1 (6 bases). V lost 9 bases to trimming and J lost 1 base, with 17 bases between them. The CDR3 length is 16 residues. Germline V gives CDR1 KGHDR, CDR2 SFDVKD. The CDR3 reads CATCDGTLKNTGELFF. The CDR3 coding sequence is TGTGCCACCTGCGACGGGACATTAAAGAACACCGGGGAGCTGTTTTTT.

The genes are TRBV24-1 and TRBJ2-7; weak D call: TRBD1 (6 bases). The germline CDR1 and CDR2 sequences are KGHDR and SFDVKD. This CDR3 is built from 15 residues. The V and J ends lost 0 bases and 5 bases respectively, with 13 bases between them. CDR3 residues: CATSDLVAGVHEQYF. The CDR3 DNA sequence: TGTGCCACCAGTGATTTGGTGGCAGGGGTCCACGAGCAGTACTTC.

A single count supports this clone. The rearrangement uses TRBV7-9 and TRBJ2-3; 7 positions match TRBD1. The CDR3 loop spans 14 amino acids. In germline, CDR1 is SEHNR, CDR2 FQNEAQ (reference sequence). Trimming cost V 1 base and J 4 bases; bases outside gene matches: 2. The CDR3 nucleotides read TGTGCCAGCAGCTTAGAACAGGGGTCAGATACGCAGTATTTT. Translation: CASSLEQGSDTQYF.

J is TRBJ1-3 and V is TRBV5-1; D perhaps matches TRBD1 (6 bases). CDR1 and CDR2 (germline): SGHRS, YFSETQ. This CDR3 is built from 14 residues. Trimming took 5 bases from V and 2 from J, leaving 11 bases between them. The CDR3 nucleotides read TGCGCCAGCAGGTTGCAGGGGACTGGAAACACCATATATTTT. It encodes CASRLQGTGNTIYF.

The V call is TRBV7-9, the J call TRBJ2-5, with 7 bases fitting TRBD1. This CDR3 has 15 amino acids. Trimming cost V 4 bases and J 4 bases; bases outside gene matches: 9. Germline lookup yields CDR1 SEHNR and CDR2 FQNEAQ (reference sequence). CDR3 residues: CASSSRHEGAETQYF. The CDR3 nucleotides read TGTGCCAGCAGCTCGAGACACGAGGGGGCAGAGACCCAGTACTTC.

V gene TRBV18 combines with J gene TRBJ2-3; 11 bases are a match to TRBD2. The CDR3 is 16 amino acids. Germline V gene lookup returns CDR1 KGHSH and CDR2 LQKENI. V shed 3 bases and J 4 bases; nucleotides not matched to a gene: 6. CDR3 region: CASSPSSGGQSDTQYF. The DNA for the CDR3 is TGTGCCAGCTCACCCTCTAGCGGGGGGCAATCAGATACGCAGTATTTT.

This clone was counted only a few times. J is TRBJ2-2 and V is TRBV5-1, with TRBD1 as a possible D gene (5 bases). The CDR3 totals 14 residues. The V gene's germline CDR1 is SGHRS and CDR2 YFSETQ. V lost 2 bases, J lost 4 bases, and 9 bases lay in between. The CDR3 here is CASSFQGSTGELFF. As DNA, the CDR3 is TGCGCCAGCAGCTTTCAGGGTAGCACCGGGGAGCTGTTTTTT.

In its sample, this clone was seen a few times. V and J are TRBV9 and TRBJ2-1, with 8 bases that match TRBD1. The J segment lost 8 bases and the V segment lost 0 bases, leaving 7 bases of the junction unmatched. This CDR3 spans 15 amino acids. Germline lookup yields CDR1 SGDLS and CDR2 YYNGEE. The CDR3 region is CASSVVGDRFYEQFF. DNA of the CDR3: TGTGCCAGCAGCGTAGTGGGGGACAGGTTCTATGAGCAGTTCTTC.

J is TRBJ1-2 and V is TRBV7-2; 7 bases agree with TRBD1. V shed 3 bases and J 2 bases; nucleotides not matched to a gene: 6. CDR3 length: 15 residues. Germline lookup yields CDR1 SGHTA and CDR2 FQGNSA. In DNA, the CDR3 is TGTGCCAGCAGCTTTCTTCAGGGGGGAAACTATGGCTACACCTTC. Its protein is CASSFLQGGNYGYTF. The full variable domain, in which reference TRBV7-2 and TRBJ1-2 provide the parts outside the CDR3, is GAGVSQSPSNKVTEKGKDVELRCDPISGHTALYWYRQSLGQGLEFLIYFQGNSAPDKSGLPSDRFSAERTGGSVSTLTIQRTQQEDSAVYLCASSFLQGGNYGYTFGSGTRLTVV.

This rearrangement joins TRBV27 to TRBJ2-7; 9 nucleotides align to TRBD2. In germline, CDR1 is MNHEY, CDR2 SMNVEV (reference sequence). V dropped 5 bases and J dropped 4; count of bases not matched to a gene: 12. The CDR3 totals 16 residues. The CDR3 is CASSPLVSGGIYEQYF. CDR3 bases: TGTGCCAGCAGTCCACTCGTTAGCGGGGGAATTTACGAGCAGTACTTC.